The clone carrying this TCR beta chain was seen at least ten times. Time point given: patch test 2, 6 weeks after DPC sensitization. The treatment here: therapeutic diphenylcyclopropenone sensitization with weekly scalp DPC. The data stem from a study of human T cells and chemical hapten exposure. CDR3 size: 13 residues. Trimming pared 2 bases from V and 0 bases from J, leaving 5 bases between. Germline V CDR1 and CDR2: MNHEY, SVGAGI. In TCRdb, the RACE reads were re-called with MiXCR into one record per CDR3 protein. In the table there are approximately 120,000 distinct CDR3 sequences, 9% to 9.5% of which are singletons.

The clonotype was recovered from a woman aged 35 to 49 with alopecia areata. Some clones in this sample may be carry-over from other donors' samples. The V call is TRBV6-5, the J call TRBJ2-7; D unclear. This material consisted of whole blood, taken in connection with sensitization to the hapten diphenylcyclopropenone (DPC). CDR3 nucleotides: TGTGCCAGCAGTTACGACGGCTCCTACGAGCAGTACTTC. It translates to CASSYDGSYEQYF.